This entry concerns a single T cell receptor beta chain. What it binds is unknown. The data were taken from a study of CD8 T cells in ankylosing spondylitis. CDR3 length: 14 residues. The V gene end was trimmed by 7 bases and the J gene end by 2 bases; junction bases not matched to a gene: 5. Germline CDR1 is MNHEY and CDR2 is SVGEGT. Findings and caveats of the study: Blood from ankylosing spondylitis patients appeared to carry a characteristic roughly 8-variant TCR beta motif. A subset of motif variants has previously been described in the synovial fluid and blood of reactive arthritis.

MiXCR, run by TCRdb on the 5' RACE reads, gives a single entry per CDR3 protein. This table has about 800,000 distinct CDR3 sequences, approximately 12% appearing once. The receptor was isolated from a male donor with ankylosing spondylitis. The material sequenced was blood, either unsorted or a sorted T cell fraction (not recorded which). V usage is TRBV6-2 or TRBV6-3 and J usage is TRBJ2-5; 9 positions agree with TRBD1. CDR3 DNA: TGTGCCAGCACCAAAGGACAGGGGCAAGAGACCCAGTACTTC. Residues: CASTKGQGQETQYF.